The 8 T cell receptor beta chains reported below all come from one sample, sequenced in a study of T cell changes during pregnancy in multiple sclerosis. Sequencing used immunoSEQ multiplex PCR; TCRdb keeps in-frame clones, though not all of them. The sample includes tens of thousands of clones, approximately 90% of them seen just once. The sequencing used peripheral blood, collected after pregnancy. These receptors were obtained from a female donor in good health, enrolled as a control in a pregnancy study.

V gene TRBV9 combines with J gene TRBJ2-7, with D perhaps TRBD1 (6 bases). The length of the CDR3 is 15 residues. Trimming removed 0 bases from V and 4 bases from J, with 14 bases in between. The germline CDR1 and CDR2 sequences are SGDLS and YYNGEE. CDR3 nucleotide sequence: TGTGCCAGCAGCGTAGGACTGGGGGCTGGGTACGAGCAGTACTTC. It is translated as CASSVGLGAGYEQYF.

CDR3 sequence reads: CASGHGQGSYEQYF. CDR3 nucleotides: TGTGCCAGCGGGCATGGGCAGGGATCATACGAGCAGTACTTC. The chain uses TRBV6-1 and TRBJ2-7, with a weak D call TRBD1 (5 bases). The V end was cut by 8 bases, the J end by 4 bases, with 18 bases between. CDR1 is MNHNS and CDR2 is SASEGT in the germline V gene. The CDR3 extends over 14 amino acids.

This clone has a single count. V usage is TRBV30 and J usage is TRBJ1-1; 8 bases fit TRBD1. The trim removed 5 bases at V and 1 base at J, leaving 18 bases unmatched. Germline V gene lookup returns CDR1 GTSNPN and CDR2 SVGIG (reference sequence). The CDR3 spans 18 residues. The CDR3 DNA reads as TGTGCCTGGGCGAAACATTCAGGGGGCTCGGGGTGGAACACTGAAGCTTTCTTT. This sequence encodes CAWAKHSGGSGWNTEAFF.

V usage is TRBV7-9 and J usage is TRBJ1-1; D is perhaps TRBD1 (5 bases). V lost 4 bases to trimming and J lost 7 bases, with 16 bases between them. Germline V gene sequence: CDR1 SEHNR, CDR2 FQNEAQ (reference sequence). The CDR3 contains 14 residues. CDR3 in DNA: TGTGCCAGCAGCTCCCTTGCGGGGGAGGTTGAAGCTTTCTTT. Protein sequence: CASSSLAGEVEAFF.

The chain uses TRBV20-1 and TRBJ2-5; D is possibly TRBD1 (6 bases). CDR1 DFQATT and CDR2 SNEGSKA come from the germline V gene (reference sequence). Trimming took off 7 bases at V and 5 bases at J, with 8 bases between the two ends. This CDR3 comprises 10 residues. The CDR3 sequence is CSERGETQYF. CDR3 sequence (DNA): TGCAGTGAGAGGGGGGAGACCCAGTACTTC.

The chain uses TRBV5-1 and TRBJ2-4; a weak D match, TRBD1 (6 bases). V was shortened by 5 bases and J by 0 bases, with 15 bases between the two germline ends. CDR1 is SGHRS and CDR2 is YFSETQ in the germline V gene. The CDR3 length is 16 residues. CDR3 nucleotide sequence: TGCGCCAGCAGACCCGGGACACAGCTAGCCAAAAACATTCAGTACTTC. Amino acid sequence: CASRPGTQLAKNIQYF.

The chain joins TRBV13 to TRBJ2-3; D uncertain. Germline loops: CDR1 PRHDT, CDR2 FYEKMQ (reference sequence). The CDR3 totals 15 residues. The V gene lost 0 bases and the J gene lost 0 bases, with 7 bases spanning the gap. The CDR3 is CASSLGQTSTDTQYF. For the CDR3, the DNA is TGTGCCAGCAGCTTAGGTCAAACTAGCACAGATACGCAGTATTTT.

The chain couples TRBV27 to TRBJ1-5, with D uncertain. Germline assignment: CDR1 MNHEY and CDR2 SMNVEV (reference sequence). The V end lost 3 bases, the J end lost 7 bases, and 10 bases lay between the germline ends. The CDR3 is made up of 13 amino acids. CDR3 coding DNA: TGTGCCAGCAGTTTGAGACTGGAGCAGCCCCAGCATTTT. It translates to CASSLRLEQPQHF.